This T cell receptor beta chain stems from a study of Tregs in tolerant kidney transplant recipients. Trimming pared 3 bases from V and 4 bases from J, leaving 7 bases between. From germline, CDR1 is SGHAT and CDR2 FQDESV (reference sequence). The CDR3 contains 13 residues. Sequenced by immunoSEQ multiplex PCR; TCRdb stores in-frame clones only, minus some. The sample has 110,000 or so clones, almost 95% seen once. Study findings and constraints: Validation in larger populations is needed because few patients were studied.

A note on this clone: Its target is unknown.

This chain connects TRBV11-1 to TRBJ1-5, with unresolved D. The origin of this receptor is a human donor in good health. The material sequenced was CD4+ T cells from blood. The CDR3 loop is CASSFSRNQPQHF. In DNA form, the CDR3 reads TGTGCCAGCAGCTTTTCGCGAAATCAGCCCCAGCATTTT.